This entry concerns a single T cell receptor beta chain. At one of its ends the junction is not consistent with the germline gene, which may arise from a read error. How the authors handled the data: Amplified reference gene primers provided the basis for estimating nucleated cell counts. Profiled with immunoSEQ multiplex PCR; TCRdb holds only in-frame clones, not every one. V and J calls plus clone size are reproduced from that table; the DNA served to infer D and trimming. The sample shows under 150,000 clones, roughly 88% of them seen only once. This entry is derived from a study of blood T cell repertoires in COVID-19. Study context: The study drew acute and convalescent COVID-19 samples from the United States, Italy and Spain. From T cells, B-cell-depleted T cells, or PBMCs came the material, which was cDNA or gDNA.

This CDR3 region has 13 residues. Looked up from germline, CDR1 is SGHKS and CDR2 is YYEKEE (reference sequence). The genes are TRBV5-5 and TRBJ2-7; 9 bases map to TRBD1. The TCR comes from a man aged 65-85 years with active COVID-19. The sequencing input was peripheral blood. This chain's CDR3 is CASSWATPGQGPF. CDR3 in DNA: TGTGCCAGCAGCTGGGCTACGCCGGGACAGGGTCCGTTC.